This TCR beta chain was identified during a study of T cell repertoires in cytomegalovirus infection. Study at large: Indications came from public TCR beta signatures; they pointed to CMV infection and to a matching HLA type.

Turning to this clonotype: What it recognizes is unknown.

Study-wide results and caveats: Based on cumulative public TCR beta family frequency, carriers of CMV plus the relevant HLA were identified. HLA-C-restricted TCR beta clonotypes specific for CMV led the ex vivo response.

The CDR3 consists of 15 residues. Trimming shortened V by 1 base and J by 5 bases, and 14 bases separated the two germline ends. The V gene's germline CDR1 is SGHTA and CDR2 FQGNSA. From the reads, TCRdb called clonotypes with MiXCR, one entry per CDR3 protein. The sample includes tens of thousands of distinct CDR3 sequences, roughly 20% seen only once; the top ten take approximately 18%. The sample taken for sequencing was PBMCs, sequenced either directly or after in vitro stimulation (not recorded which). This TCR was sampled from a human donor in good health (CMV status not recorded). Some clones in this sample may be carry-over from other donors' samples. The chain employs TRBV7-2 and TRBJ2-5; D might be TRBD2 (7 bases). For the CDR3, the DNA is TGTGCCAGCAGCTTAGATGGGAGGGGGGGGGAGACCCAGTACTTC. Its translation: CASSLDGRGGETQYF.